This T cell receptor (beta chain) derives from a study of cytomegalovirus exposure and HLA in healthy donors. On the study more broadly: Later analysis reported that the 120 or so validation repertoires shared the platform of the roughly 700 first-cohort repertoires.

In regard to this clone: No antigen is known for it.

Unmatched junction bases numbered 7, after V lost 5 bases and J lost 5 bases. The V gene's germline CDR1 is SGHAT and CDR2 FQDESV (reference sequence). CDR3 length: 17 residues. Data came from immunoSEQ multiplex PCR; TCRdb stores just in-frame clones and leaves some out. The data hold approximately 300,000 clones, with roughly 87% observed a single time. Study-level results: For cytomegalovirus status, the classifier reportedly gave diagnoses with high specificity and sensitivity. Researchers counted over 150 TCR beta chains as cytomegalovirus-associated. TCR sequences were mostly rare, though some public TCRs occurred in many donors.

The material sequenced was PBMCs. V usage is TRBV11-1 and J usage is TRBJ2-1; TRBD2 matches 15 bases. This sequence originates from a woman under 40 in good health and CMV-seropositive. CDR3 bases: TGTGCCAGCAGCAAGGGACTAGCGGGGGGCGGGGACAATGAGCAGTTCTTC. Encoded protein: CASSKGLAGGGDNEQFF.